The rows below give T cell receptor beta chains drawn from one sample of a study of OX40 agonist ivuxolimab in advanced cancers. Assay used: immunoSEQ multiplex PCR; TCRdb lists only in-frame clones, some missing. The sample shows tens of thousands of clones, about four fifths of them seen only once. The sequenced sample was CD4+ or CD8+ T cells sorted from blood, obtained in a trial of the OX40 agonist ivuxolimab. These receptors came from an adult with an advanced solid tumor such as melanoma, head and neck, liver or kidney cancer. CDR3s include the opening cysteine and the closing phenylalanine or tryptophan. A D gene is named only where the DNA matches it firmly. Expanded clones get a size class; other rows say once, few or many, or leave the size out.

d_call	j_call	v_call	clone_size	cdr3_aa	cdr3_nt
-	TRBJ2-5	TRBV5-1	once	CASTGRQYQETQYF	TGCGCCAGCACGGGACGGCAGTACCAAGAGACCCAGTACTTC
TRBD1	TRBJ2-7	TRBV4-3	-	CASRRDRSSYEQYF	TGCGCCAGCAGAAGGGACAGGAGCTCCTACGAGCAGTACTTC
-	TRBJ1-4	TRBV30	once	CAWQKWEGLPATNEKLFF	TGTGCCTGGCAAAAATGGGAGGGGCTGCCTGCAACTAATGAAAAACTGTTTTTT
TRBD2	TRBJ2-6	TRBV28	-	CASSYFGRSGANVLTF	TGTGCCAGCAGTTATTTCGGGAGGTCTGGGGCCAACGTCCTGACTTTC
-	TRBJ2-1	TRBV7-3	-	CASSRTGPSYNEQFF	TGTGCCAGCAGTCGTACAGGGCCCTCCTACAATGAGCAGTTCTTC
-	TRBJ2-6	TRBV4-1	-	CASRDLIGGPRTGANVLTF	TGCGCCAGCAGGGACCTAATAGGAGGCCCTAGGACTGGGGCCAACGTCCTGACTTTC
TRBD1	TRBJ2-1	TRBV29-1	once	CSVGRVTGDNEQFF	TGCAGCGTTGGAAGGGTCACAGGGGATAATGAGCAGTTCTTC
-	TRBJ1-1	TRBV19	-	CASSARAGAVLSEAFF	TGTGCCAGTAGTGCCCGCGCGGGCGCGGTTTTATCTGAAGCTTTCTTT
TRBD1	TRBJ1-1	TRBV5-4	-	CASSPGTGGDYTEAFF	TGTGCCAGCAGCCCCGGGACAGGGGGCGATTACACTGAAGCTTTCTTT
-	TRBJ2-3	TRBV9	-	CASSVSYTDTQYF	TGTGCCAGCAGCGTATCTTACACAGATACGCAGTATTTT
TRBD1	TRBJ1-5	TRBV7-9	-	CASSLVVGGSNQPQHF	TGTGCCAGCAGCTTAGTAGTAGGGGGCAGCAATCAGCCCCAGCATTTT
-	TRBJ1-1	TRBV18	-	CASSLAVGGYTEAFF	TGTGCCAGCTCCCTGGCCGTGGGTGGGTACACTGAAGCTTTCTTT
-	TRBJ1-2	TRBV29-1	once	CSVGTGYSYGYTF	TGCAGCGTTGGAACAGGGTATTCTTATGGCTACACCTTC
-	TRBJ1-5	TRBV19	few	CASSIGGGARQPQHF	TGTGCCAGTAGTATAGGAGGCGGGGCACGGCAGCCCCAGCATTTT
TRBD1	TRBJ2-5	TRBV6-1	once	CASSTGEETQYF	TGTGCCAGCAGTACAGGGGAAGAGACCCAGTACTTC
-	TRBJ1-6	TRBV7-2	few	CASSLGTTNRKLHF	TGTGCCAGCAGCCTGGGGACCACAAACCGTAAACTCCACTTT
TRBD1	TRBJ2-7	TRBV5-6	-	CASSSGQGEGEQYF	TGTGCCAGCAGTAGTGGACAGGGGGAGGGCGAGCAGTACTTC
TRBD2	TRBJ2-1	TRBV25-1	-	CASSDPGRGGMNEQFF	TGTGCCAGCAGTGACCCTGGGAGGGGTGGGATGAATGAGCAGTTCTTC
-	TRBJ1-2	TRBV6-7	few	CASSYSGPGLTYSRPYGYTF	TGTGCCAGCAGTTACTCGGGGCCCGGACTCACCTACAGCCGACCCTATGGCTACACCTTC
-	TRBJ1-1	TRBV5-6	-	CASSLARPPLAAFF	TGTGCCAGCAGCTTGGCCCGACCGCCCTTAGCGGCTTTCTTT
-	TRBJ2-2	TRBV9	-	CASSARNRDTELFF	TGTGCCAGCAGCGCACGAAACCGGGACACCGAACTGTTTTTT
-	TRBJ1-2	TRBV6-4	once	CASSDPPYITYGYTF	TGTGCCAGCAGTGACCCCCCCTACATAACCTATGGCTACACCTTC
TRBD1	TRBJ2-7	TRBV7-2	-	CASRTPGQGTEQYF	TGTGCCAGCAGAACACCGGGACAGGGAACCGAGCAGTACTTC
-	TRBJ2-5	TRBV6-5	-	CASRYQETQYF	TGTGCCAGCAGGTACCAAGAGACCCAGTACTTC
-	TRBJ2-2	TRBV5-1	once	CASSLAGGLTGELFF	TGCGCCAGCAGCTTGGCTGGCGGACTCACCGGGGAGCTGTTTTTT
-	TRBJ2-1	TRBV6-5	-	CASSYSGRWEQFF	TGTGCCAGCAGTTACTCGGGAAGGTGGGAGCAGTTCTTC
-	TRBJ1-4	TRBV6-1	-	CASSGTGSSEKLFF	TGTGCCAGCAGTGGTACAGGGTCTTCTGAAAAACTGTTTTTT
TRBD1	TRBJ1-3	TRBV2	-	CASKYRGPPGNTIYF	TGTGCCAGCAAGTACAGGGGCCCCCCTGGAAACACCATATATTTT
TRBD1	TRBJ2-7	TRBV6-6	few	CASTDTTGGRQYF	TGTGCCAGCACTGACACGACAGGGGGACGGCAGTACTTC
-	TRBJ1-3	TRBV7-2	-	CASSLWESLSGNTIYF	TGTGCCAGCAGCTTATGGGAGTCACTCTCTGGAAACACCATATATTTT
-	TRBJ2-2	TRBV5-1	-	CASSLGPLGELFF	TGCGCCAGCAGCCTGGGACCACTCGGGGAGCTGTTTTTT
TRBD1	TRBJ2-1	TRBV9	-	CASSVGTGSYNEQFF	TGTGCCAGCAGCGTCGGGACAGGGTCCTACAATGAGCAGTTCTTC
-	TRBJ2-7	TRBV16	-	CASSPTYPYEQYF	TGTGCCAGCAGCCCGACATATCCCTACGAGCAGTACTTC
TRBD1	TRBJ1-3	TRBV4-3	-	CASSQTRDSSTGNTIYF	TGCGCCAGCAGCCAAACACGGGACAGTTCAACTGGAAACACCATATATTTT
-	TRBJ1-6	TRBV5-1	-	CASSFAVGTYNSPLHF	TGCGCCAGCAGCTTCGCGGTAGGAACCTATAATTCACCCCTCCACTTT
-	TRBJ2-3	TRBV9	few	CASSRAAPDTQYF	TGTGCCAGCAGTAGGGCAGCGCCAGATACGCAGTATTTT
-	TRBJ1-1	TRBV7-9	-	CASSLVPPSDAEAFF	TGTGCCAGCAGCTTAGTTCCCCCTTCCGACGCTGAAGCTTTCTTT
-	TRBJ2-1	TRBV7-2	-	CASSLAPSVYNEQFF	TGTGCCAGCAGCTTAGCCCCTAGCGTATACAATGAGCAGTTCTTC
-	TRBJ1-3	TRBV20-1	medium-sized	CSAPIGNTIYF	TGCAGTGCCCCCATTGGAAACACCATATATTTT